Listed below are T cell receptor beta chains from one sample, sequenced in a study of T cells in narcolepsy. Profiled with immunoSEQ multiplex PCR; TCRdb holds only in-frame clones, not every one. Counted here are fewer than 40,000 clones, roughly 77% occurring once; the ten biggest clones make up under 1.2%. The sample was CD45RA- memory CD4+ T cells from PBMCs. All receptors come from a human donor with narcolepsy. Each CDR3 is given with its conserved first and last residue. D genes are given only for firm matches. Size is stated for part of the rows, as once, few or many counts, or as a class when the clone is expanded.

J	D	V	length	size	DNA	CDR3
TRBJ2-3	TRBD2	TRBV29-1	17	.	TGCAGCGTTGCGGGGAGGGTCGACACTACTAGCACAGATACGCAGTATTTT	CSVAGRVDTTSTDTQYF
TRBJ2-2	.	TRBV2	15	once	TGTGCCAGCAGTGGAGAGGAAGCGAACACCGGGGAGCTGTTTTTT	CASSGEEANTGELFF
TRBJ2-6	.	TRBV6-5	16	.	TGTGCCAGCAGTTACGGGGGGACATCTGGGGCCAACGTCCTGACTTTC	CASSYGGTSGANVLTF
TRBJ2-7	.	TRBV4-1	21	.	TGCGCCAGCAGCCAAAAGTTCTACCCGGGCAAAGCATCGAGGACCTACTACGAGCAGTACTTC	CASSQKFYPGKASRTYYEQYF
TRBJ2-1	.	TRBV5-4	14	.	TGTGCCAGCAGCTTAGCGTGGGCCTACAATGAGCAGTTCTTC	CASSLAWAYNEQFF
TRBJ1-2	.	TRBV7-3	15	.	TGTGCCAGCAGCTCCGGAGGGGGGACTAACTATGGCTACACCTTC	CASSSGGGTNYGYTF
TRBJ1-3	.	TRBV5-6	15	few	TGTGCCAGCAGCTTCGACAGGAGCTCTGGAAACACCATATATTTT	CASSFDRSSGNTIYF
TRBJ1-4	.	TRBV4-1	12	.	TGCGCCAGCAGCCAACCCCAGGAAAAACTGTTTTTT	CASSQPQEKLFF
TRBJ1-1	TRBD1	TRBV11-2	14	.	TGTGCCAGCAGCTCGAACAGGGGGTTCACTGAAGCTTTCTTT	CASSSNRGFTEAFF
TRBJ1-1	.	TRBV6-1	13	.	TGTGCCAGCGTCAGTCGGCCAGACACTGAAGCTTTCTTT	CASVSRPDTEAFF
TRBJ1-1	.	TRBV6-5	14	.	TGTGCCAGCAGTTACGAAGGCTGGAACACTGAAGCTTTCTTT	CASSYEGWNTEAFF
TRBJ2-5	.	TRBV6-1	13	.	TGTGCCAGCAGTGAATTTGGACGGGAGACCCAGTACTTC	CASSEFGRETQYF
TRBJ2-2	TRBD1	TRBV4-1	16	.	TGCGCCAGCAGCTCGACCCGGGACAGGAACACCGGGGAGCTGTTTTTT	CASSSTRDRNTGELFF
TRBJ1-1	.	TRBV28	14	.	TGTGCCAGCACCCCGGGGAGGGGTCGAGGTGAAGCTTTCTTT	CASTPGRGRGEAFF
TRBJ1-3	.	TRBV30	13	.	TGTGCCTGGACGGGTAGCTCTGGAAACACCATATATTTT	CAWTGSSGNTIYF
TRBJ2-1	TRBD2	TRBV5-4	15	.	TGTGCCAGCAGCTCAAGCGGGATTTTGTACAATGAGCAGTTCTTC	CASSSSGILYNEQFF
TRBJ1-2	.	TRBV19	13	.	TGTGCCAGTAGTGAATCAGCCCGATATGGCTACACCTTC	CASSESARYGYTF
TRBJ2-2	.	TRBV7-2	18	.	TGTGCCAGCAGCGGACTAGCATTTTCAAGGGGGCGAACCGGGGAGCTGTTTTTT	CASSGLAFSRGRTGELFF
TRBJ1-2	.	TRBV18	13	.	TGTGCCAGCTCACCAGGCCAGGACTATGGCTACACCTTC	CASSPGQDYGYTF
TRBJ1-4	TRBD1	TRBV2	15	.	TGTGCCAGCAAGGGACGGACAGGGGGAAAGGAAAAACTGTTTTTT	CASKGRTGGKEKLFF
TRBJ2-7	TRBD2	TRBV14	19	.	TGTGCCAGCAGCCACACGGGACTAGCGGGAGGACTCCGCGGGTACGAGCAGTACTTC	CASSHTGLAGGLRGYEQYF
TRBJ2-2	TRBD1	TRBV5-1	15	once	TGCGCCAGCACAAGGGACAGCCCGAACACCGGGGAGCTGTTTTTT	CASTRDSPNTGELFF
TRBJ2-7	TRBD2	TRBV7-6	13	.	TGTGCCAGCACCGCTAGCGGATCCTACGAGCAGTACTTC	CASTASGSYEQYF
TRBJ1-2	TRBD1	TRBV30	14	.	TGTGCCTGGAGAATACAGGGGGCAGGCTATGGCTACACCTTC	CAWRIQGAGYGYTF
TRBJ2-6	.	TRBV18	18	once	TGTGCCAGCTCACCATCCGCAGCTACTTACTCTGGGGCCAACGTCCTGACTTTC	CASSPSAATYSGANVLTF
TRBJ2-7	TRBD1	TRBV27	17	.	TGTGCCAGCAGCGTCCTTTTGAGGGGGCGAGATCTCCACGAGCAGTACTTC	CASSVLLRGRDLHEQYF
TRBJ2-7	.	TRBV4-1	19	once	TGCGCCAGCAGCCAAGGATGGGTACAGACCGGGACTCGGTCTGGTGAGCAGTACTTC	CASSQGWVQTGTRSGEQYF
TRBJ1-2	.	TRBV19	14	.	TGTGCCAGTAGTATACGGGCCTCCGACTATGGCTACACCTTC	CASSIRASDYGYTF
TRBJ2-5	.	TRBV6-5	15	.	TGTGCCAGCAGTTACTCATCAGGGGCCGGGGTTACCCAGTACTTC	CASSYSSGAGVTQYF
TRBJ2-7	TRBD1	TRBV5-1	14	.	TGCGCCAGCAGCTGGACAGGGAGCTCCTACGAGCAGTACTTC	CASSWTGSSYEQYF
TRBJ2-7	TRBD1	TRBV9	14	.	TGTGCCAGCTCAAGCGGCCCAGGGGGCTACGAGCAGTACTTC	CASSSGPGGYEQYF
TRBJ1-1	.	TRBV6-5	13	.	TGTGCCAGCAGTGTTAGGGGGAACACTGAAGCTTTCTTT	CASSVRGNTEAFF
TRBJ1-1	.	TRBV7-9	11	.	TGTGCCAGCAGCCGAGAGGCTGAAGCTTTCTTT	CASSREAEAFF
TRBJ2-1	.	TRBV6-6	13	.	TGTGCCAGCACCCCTACCTCATACAATGAGCAGTTCTTC	CASTPTSYNEQFF
TRBJ1-1	TRBD1	TRBV19	15	once	TGTGCCAGTAGTATCGTGACAGGGGCCCACACTGAAGCTTTCTTT	CASSIVTGAHTEAFF
TRBJ2-5	.	TRBV10-3	13	.	TGTGCCATCAGTGACGGCTGGAAAGAGACCCAGTACTTC	CAISDGWKETQYF
TRBJ1-2	.	TRBV5-1	16	.	TGCGCCAGCAGCTTGGGATCACAGGGAGCGAACTATGGCTACACCTTC	CASSLGSQGANYGYTF
TRBJ1-2	.	TRBV28	15	once	TGTGCCAGCAGCACGCCCTTTGAGGGAAGTAAAGGCTACACCTTC	CASSTPFEGSKGYTF
TRBJ1-1	.	TRBV5-4	14	.	TGTGCCAGCAGCCCCGGGGCCGGGACCACTGAAGCTTTCTTT	CASSPGAGTTEAFF
TRBJ2-3	TRBD2	TRBV19	19	.	TGTGCCACTACTCCGGGACTAGCGGGAGAGTGGGGTTTCACAGATACGCAGTATTTT	CATTPGLAGEWGFTDTQYF
TRBJ1-5	.	TRBV6-1	13	.	TGTGCCAGCAGTGGGGCGGGCAGTCAGCCCCAGCATTTT	CASSGAGSQPQHF
TRBJ2-2	TRBD2	TRBV10-3	15	.	TGTGCCATCAGCAGGGACTATTCGAACACCGGGGAGCTGTTTTTT	CAISRDYSNTGELFF
TRBJ2-3	.	TRBV20-1	11	.	TGCAGTGCTAGAGTATCGGATACGCAGTATTTT	CSARVSDTQYF
TRBJ1-5	.	TRBV9	15	.	TGTGCCAGCAGCGTAGGACAGAACTCCAATCAGCCCCAGCATTTT	CASSVGQNSNQPQHF
TRBJ2-7	TRBD1	TRBV5-4	14	.	TGTGCCAGCAGTTTCGGGGACAGCTCCTACGAGCAGTACTTC	CASSFGDSSYEQYF
TRBJ2-3	.	TRBV7-7	15	.	TGTGCCAGCAGCTTAGGGGGGGGCGGCGGAGATACGCAGTATTTT	CASSLGGGGGDTQYF
TRBJ2-3	.	TRBV19	16	.	TGTGCCAGTAGTATTGGAACAACGTGGGGCACAGATACGCAGTATTTT	CASSIGTTWGTDTQYF
TRBJ1-4	.	TRBV5-1	14	.	TGCGCCAGCAGCTTCGGAGGGACTAATGAAAAACTGTTTTTT	CASSFGGTNEKLFF
TRBJ2-1	.	TRBV7-2	15	once	TGTGCCAGCAGTTTCATCGGGGGCCCCTACAATGAGCAGTTCTTC	CASSFIGGPYNEQFF
TRBJ1-3	.	TRBV4-1	18	few	TGCGCCAGCAGCCCTCCTCATATCCGGAGGATTGGTGGAAACACCATATATTTT	CASSPPHIRRIGGNTIYF
TRBJ2-1	TRBD2	TRBV12-5	16	.	TGTGCTAGTGGTTTTGGTTCCCTAGCGGGCAGGCATGAGCAGTTCTTC	CASGFGSLAGRHEQFF
TRBJ2-6	.	TRBV19	19	.	TGTGCCAGTAGTATGGCCCGAACAGGATCTAGCTCTGGGGCCAACGTCCTGGCTTTC	CASSMARTGSSSGANVLAF